Included here is one T cell receptor beta chain sequence, with context. This receptor's antigen is unknown. Per-base quality was not reported, and no clone a single base away is much larger than it. The data derive from a study of OX40 agonist ivuxolimab in advanced cancers. A note on the overall study: Ivuxolimab was an agonistic, fully human IgG2 monoclonal antibody directed against OX40 (CD134), a costimulatory receptor. Intravenous ivuxolimab was administered to patients every 2 weeks at six dose levels: 0.01, 0.1, 0.3, 1.5, 3 and 10 mg/kg. Of the 52 patients in dose escalation, some 20 had hepatocellular carcinoma, some 15 had melanoma, 9 had renal cell carcinoma and 9 had head and neck cancer. In the dose-escalation cohort, 65% to 90% of patients were male, and the mean age was around 60 years, with a range of roughly 23 to 85. Prior anti-PD-1, anti-PD-L1 or anti-CTLA-4 therapy was permitted, and checkpoint inhibitors had been received by less than 45% of dose-escalation patients. Three dose-escalation patients achieved partial responses, one with hepatocellular carcinoma and two with cutaneous melanoma. Peripheral TCRbeta sequencing was intended to test whether TCR sequence diversity was altered and clonal T-cell expansion was caused by ivuxolimab. The paper covers the monotherapy dose-escalation part of the phase I ivuxolimab trial, which included N of about 51 patients.

Patients with a history of autoimmune disease or receiving systemic immunosuppression were excluded from the trial. Peripheral blood for TCR sequencing was drawn from every dose cohort at baseline, at cycle 4 day 1 and at cycle 7 day 1. Samples were obtained from an open-label, multicenter, first-in-human phase I dose-escalation trial of ivuxolimab. Adults with locally advanced or metastatic head and neck squamous cell, hepatocellular, melanoma or renal cell carcinoma were enrolled in the trial. Before TCR sequencing, CD4+ T cells and CD8+ T cells from peripheral blood were sorted into separate populations. Including the terminal cysteine and phenylalanine, the CDR3 comprises 15 residues. Only the CDR3 region is kept as DNA, spanning 45 bases read in frame from base 1. V is clipped by 7 bases and J by 8 bases, and the sequence between their germline boundaries is 20 bases long. CDR1 and CDR2 were assigned from the germline V gene as MNHNS and SASEGT.

For sequencing of the TCRbeta CDR3 region, genomic DNA was extracted from the sorted cells. TCRbeta CDR3 regions were sequenced using the immunoSEQ Assay. The clones in this table, taken by TCRdb from immuneACCESS, are in-frame only. Not every clone is retained; where verified, under half of the shortfall comes from an unresolved V gene, and the cause of the rest is unknown. This sample has over 45,000 clones in its table, and around 89% of those were observed once. The ten top clones hold approximately 1.5% of the sample. On the study overall, not on this receptor specifically: After ivuxolimab, more expanded clones were found on average in CD8+ T cells than in CD4+ T cells. Clonal expansion of both CD4+ and CD8+ blood T cells was observed from baseline to week 6 at doses 0.1 to 3.0 mg/kg. Low levels of normalized T-cell clonal expansion were also seen in some patients who did not respond. Partial responders in the 0.1-3.0 mg/kg groups had among the lowest normalized peripheral clonal expansion, especially among CD8+ T cells. Antigen specificity was not determined for the clonally expanded peripheral T cells.

This specimen was CD4+ or CD8+ T cells sorted from blood, taken in a trial of the OX40 agonist ivuxolimab. The receptor's source is an adult with an advanced solid tumor such as melanoma, head and neck, liver or kidney cancer. The rearrangement combines TRBV6-1 with TRBJ1-4; the D gene cannot be named for sure. CDR3 reads: CASTENLPEREKLFF. In nucleotide form, the sequence is TGTGCCAGCACCGAGAATTTGCCCGAAAGGGAAAAACTGTTTTTT.